The source of this TCR beta chain is a study of blood T cell repertoires in COVID-19 (TCRdb year 2020). With respect to the entire study: The collaborator samples originated in the United States, Italy and Spain and spanned the acute and convalescent phases of COVID-19. Where available, HLA class I and class II types were taken from metadata supplied by the sample provider and were not determined by assay-based typing. Subjects who had been exposed to COVID-19, were actively infected with it, or had recovered from it provided the deeply sampled blood TCRbeta repertoires that made up the dataset. The samples were drawn from the first 160 participants of the ongoing ImmuneRACE study and from over 950 subjects provided by 6 global collaborators. The repertoires were released in a freely available public database intended as a resource for research on the immune response to SARS-CoV-2. The material from the prospective study consisted of cDNA or gDNA derived from T cells, B-cell-depleted T cells, or PBMCs. Nearly every sample came with metadata listing a de-identified subject ID, COVID-19 status, age in years and sex.

Results and caveats for the whole study, not just this receptor: How much clinical and demographic metadata was included differed by source and by participant, and the metadata was provided uncurated.

Remarks on this clone: No antigen is known for it. The sample holds no much larger clone one base away, and base qualities are not on file.

TCRbeta CDR3 regions were amplified from genomic DNA by means of the immunoSEQ Assay, a bias-controlled multiplex PCR. Processing in the source paper ran as follows. The number of nucleated cells in each sample was estimated from the amplification of reference gene primers within the assay. To quantify the absolute abundance of each unique TCRbeta CDR3 rearrangement, sequence reads were collapsed and filtered. For each sample, productive Simpson clonality was calculated by taking the square root of Simpson's diversity index across productive rearrangements. TCRdb re-hosts the immuneACCESS table, in-frame sequences only. Its copies lack some clones; in the studies checked, an unresolved V gene accounts for under half of them, and the cause for the rest is not known. The D gene and trimming were derived from the DNA, and the V and J assignments and clone size from that table. This sample gives under 250,000 clones in total; 85% of them show up just once. 9.1% of the sample belongs to the ten largest clones.

Participants in the prospective study were aged about 18 to 100 years, lived in 20 to 25 United States geographic areas, and enrolled through a virtual design. In the prospective study, cohorts were assigned on the basis of participant-reported clinical history obtained from a screening survey and a study questionnaire. Mobile phlebotomists in the prospective study collected whole blood, serum and a nasopharyngeal or oropharyngeal swab from every participant. Additional blood draws and questionnaires over an approximately 2-month period could optionally be provided by prospective study participants. Blood samples from the prospective study were shipped frozen or at room temperature prior to DNA extraction. Material for sequencing was PBMCs or T cells enriched from blood (not recorded which). The receptor comes from a woman aged 50 to 60 with acute COVID-19.

The CDR3 protein sequence reads: CASSRDRVQETQYF. The nucleotide sequence is given as TGTGCCAGCAGTCGCGACAGGGTCCAAGAGACCCAGTACTTC. The chain was built from TRBV5-4 and TRBJ2-5, and 7 bases in between align with TRBD1. Unmatched junction bases come to 5, with V trimmed by 5 bases and J by 1 base. Based on the germline V gene (reference sequence), the CDR1 and CDR2 sequences are SGHNT and YYREEE. Reading from cysteine to phenylalanine, the CDR3 counts 14 amino acids. Only the CDR3 region is kept as DNA, spanning 42 bases read in frame from base 1. The reference TRBV5-4 and TRBJ2-5 proteins fill in what lies around the CDR3, so the full variable domain reads ETGVTQSPTHLIKTRGQQVTLRCSSQSGHNTVSWYQQALGQGPQFIFQYYREEENGRGNFPPRFSGLQFPNYSSELNVNALELDDSALYLCASSRDRVQETQYFGPGTRLLVL.